The 31 T cell receptor beta chains below come from one sample, sequenced in a study of T-cell reconstitution after alpha-beta-depleted transplantation in children. It was with unique molecular identifiers that the TCRbeta library was prepared. TCRdb reprocessed the PCR reads with MiXCR, giving one entry per CDR3 protein. The profile covers nearly 250,000 distinct CDR3 sequences, with roughly 8.2% appearing a single time and almost 6.5% taken by the ten largest. This specimen was PBMCs, mostly from graft donor cells, taken 180 days after TCRalphabeta/CD19-depleted stem cell transplant. These receptors all stem from a male patient younger than 18 who had a stem cell transplant for acute lymphoblastic leukemia, so the T cells may come from the graft donor.

This clonotype showed up many times. V usage is TRBV20-1 and J usage is TRBJ2-3, with D tentatively TRBD1 (5 bases). Trimming left V 4 bases short and J 2 bases short, with 16 bases between. The germline CDR1 and CDR2 sequences are DFQATT and SNEGSKA (reference sequence). CDR3 length: 15 amino acids. The CDR3 protein is CSATSDRRTTDTQYF. In nucleotides, the CDR3 is TGCAGTGCTACTTCCGACAGACGGACCACAGATACGCAGTATTTT.

The table lists this clonotype with many counts. The rearrangement uses TRBV20-1 and TRBJ1-1, with 9 bases fitting TRBD1. The CDR3 covers 14 residues. The germline V gene encodes CDR1 DFQATT and CDR2 SNEGSKA (reference sequence). V shed 1 base and J 1 base; nucleotides not matched to a gene: 1. The CDR3 DNA follows: TGCAGTGCTAGAGGGACAGGGGCGAACACTGAAGCTTTCTTT. Protein sequence: CSARGTGANTEAFF.

The sample holds many counts of this clonotype. The V call is TRBV29-1, the J call TRBJ2-5, with 7 bases aligning to TRBD2. The CDR3 consists of 13 residues. Germline CDR1 SQVTM, CDR2 ANQGSEA. The trim removed 6 bases at V and 2 bases at J, leaving 6 bases unmatched. The CDR3 region has the DNA TGCAGCGTCGGGGGGACCCCTCAAGAGACCCAGTACTTC. Translating gives CSVGGTPQETQYF. Variable domain in full (rest from reference TRBV29-1 and TRBJ2-5): SAVISQKPSRDICQRGTSLTIQCQVDSQVTMMFWYRQQPGQSLTLIATANQGSEATYESGFVIDKFPISRPNLTFSTLTVSNMSPEDSSIYLCSVGGTPQETQYFGPGTRLLVL.

This clonotype showed up many times. The V and J genes are TRBV5-1 and TRBJ1-1, with D possibly matching TRBD1 (6 bases). This CDR3 contains 17 residues. The germline V gene encodes CDR1 SGHRS and CDR2 YFSETQ. Deletions cut 0 bases from V and 0 bases from J, with 15 bases between. CDR3 nucleotides: TGCGCCAGCAGCTTGGGACGGGGGCGACTAATGAACACTGAAGCTTTCTTT. Amino acids: CASSLGRGRLMNTEAFF.

This clonotype showed up many times. The CDR3 DNA reads as TGTGCCAGCAGCTCCTCCGGGACAGGGAGGCCCCTGGGTCAGCCCCAGCATTTT. Its protein is CASSSSGTGRPLGQPQHF. The chain employs TRBV7-8 and TRBJ1-5; 9 bases align to TRBD1. The CDR3 runs 18 residues. With V trimmed by 4 bases and J by 6 bases, 16 bases remained unmatched. The germline V gene encodes CDR1 SGHVS and CDR2 FQNEAQ.

This clonotype showed up many times. This rearrangement joins TRBV12-3 or TRBV12-4 to TRBJ1-1; tentative D call: TRBD1 (5 bases). V dropped 2 bases and J dropped 1 base, with 8 bases sitting between them. The CDR3 length is 14 residues. The CDR3 sequence: CASSLWDPNTEAFF. The CDR3 region has the DNA TGTGCCAGCAGTTTATGGGACCCGAACACTGAAGCTTTCTTT.

Concerning this clonotype: At one end, the junction sequence differs from germline, possibly due to a read error. V usage is TRBV3-1 and J usage is TRBJ2-2; 11 nucleotides align to TRBD2. Germline V gene sequence: CDR1 LGHDT, CDR2 YNNKEL (reference sequence). The length of the CDR3 is 20 residues. The CDR3 DNA reads TGTGCCACCAGCCACACTAGCGGGGGCGCACCCCCCACTTTCACCGGGGAGCTGTTTTTT. It specifies CATSHTSGGAPPTFTGELFF.

This clonotype was recorded at least ten times. The chain employs TRBV5-1 and TRBJ2-7; TRBD1 agrees at 8 bases. V shed 4 bases, J shed 3 bases, and the junction held 6 bases outside the gene matches. In germline, CDR1 is SGHRS, CDR2 YFSETQ. The CDR3 runs to 14 residues. CDR3 DNA sequence: TGCGCCAGCAGCCCTCGCAGGGGGCACTACGAGCAGTACTTC. Its translation is CASSPRRGHYEQYF.

In this sample, this clonotype turned up many times. J is TRBJ1-2 and V is TRBV7-2; 9 bases align to TRBD1. Germline V gene data show CDR1 as SGHTA and CDR2 as FQGNSA. V shed 5 bases, J shed 1 base, and the junction held 2 bases outside the gene matches. This CDR3 spans 14 amino acids. This CDR3 reads CASSRQGGNYGYTF. The DNA of the CDR3 is TGTGCCAGCAGCCGACAGGGGGGTAACTATGGCTACACCTTC.

Concerning this clonotype: A much larger clonotype is one base distant, so this may be a read error. This CDR3 fails to terminate in the conserved phenylalanine or tryptophan, so it likely reflects a read error. This chain joins TRBV11-2 and TRBJ2-1; D gene uncertain. The CDR3 extends over 15 amino acids. CDR1 is SGHAT, CDR2 FQNNGV, per germline. The V end lost 0 bases, the J end lost 2 bases, and 8 bases lay between the germline ends. The CDR3 is CASSLDKRTYNEQFL. In nucleotides, the CDR3 is TGTGCCAGCAGCTTAGATAAGAGGACCTACAATGAGCAGTTCCTC.

This clonotype was recorded at least ten times. The genes are TRBV4-2 and TRBJ2-3; 12 bases map to TRBD1. The J segment lost 2 bases and the V segment lost 1 base, leaving 13 bases of the junction unmatched. This CDR3 is built from 20 residues. The V gene's germline CDR1 is LGHNA and CDR2 YNFKEQ. The CDR3 nucleotides read TGTGCCAGCAGCCAAGCGACCGGGACAGGGGGCAACACTCACACAGATACGCAGTATTTT. Residues: CASSQATGTGGNTHTDTQYF.

In its sample, this clonotype was seen many times. This chain joins TRBV24-1 and TRBJ2-3; 11 bases agree with TRBD1. J lost 4 bases, V lost 9 bases, and 5 bases had no gene match. Germline V gene lookup returns CDR1 KGHDR and CDR2 SFDVKD. The CDR3 loop spans 14 amino acids. CDR3 sequence reads: CATAGTGGADTQYF. In nucleotides, the CDR3 is TGTGCCACCGCCGGGACAGGGGGAGCAGATACGCAGTATTTT.

This clonotype appeared many times. The chain combines TRBV12-3 or TRBV12-4 with TRBJ2-7; no definite D call. V lost 5 bases to trimming and J lost 3 bases, with 5 bases between them. The CDR3 loop spans 11 amino acids. Here the CDR3 reads CASSTIYEQYF. The CDR3, as DNA: TGTGCCAGCAGTACTATCTACGAGCAGTACTTC.

This clonotype has at least ten counts. CDR3 loop: CASSLGGLAVNNEQFF. CDR3 DNA sequence: TGTGCCAGCAGCTTAGGGGGACTAGCGGTGAACAATGAGCAGTTCTTC. This sequence joins TRBV13 and TRBJ2-1, with 11 bases lining up with TRBD2. Trimming removed 0 bases from V and 5 bases from J; junction bases left unmatched: 3. CDR3 length equals 16 residues. The germline V gene encodes CDR1 PRHDT and CDR2 FYEKMQ (reference sequence).

In its sample, this clonotype was seen many times. The chain is built from TRBV5-5 and TRBJ2-7, with 7 bases that match TRBD1. Trimming cost V 3 bases and J 6 bases; bases outside gene matches: 9. The germline V gene has CDR1 SGHKS and CDR2 YYEKEE (reference sequence). The CDR3 covers 14 residues. The CDR3 sequence: CASSSHTGVGEQYF. For the CDR3, the DNA is TGTGCCAGCAGCTCCCATACAGGGGTGGGCGAGCAGTACTTC.

This clonotype was seen many times. J is TRBJ1-1 and V is TRBV18, with D tentatively TRBD1 (6 bases). Germline CDR1 is KGHSH and CDR2 is LQKENI. CDR3 length: 14 residues. The germline V and J ends were trimmed by 2 bases and 1 base, with 8 bases remaining between them. The CDR3 protein is CASSPTGSNTEAFF. The CDR3, as DNA: TGTGCCAGCTCACCAACAGGGTCGAACACTGAAGCTTTCTTT.

This clonotype was counted many times. The chain links TRBV28 to TRBJ2-2, with 9 nucleotides matching TRBD2. The germline gives CDR1 MDHEN, CDR2 SYDVKM. The CDR3 length is 17 residues. V was pared by 3 bases and J by 4 bases, with 9 bases of the junction left unmatched. The CDR3 DNA reads TGTGCCAGCAGTTTTTCTAGCGGGATCGGAAGCACCGGGGAGCTGTTTTTT. This translates into CASSFSSGIGSTGELFF.

This chain links TRBV6-6 with TRBJ2-3; no definite D call. Germline CDR1 is MNHNY and CDR2 is SVGAGI (reference sequence). The ends were cut back, 8 bases at V and 2 bases at J, with 8 bases in the middle. The CDR3 has 12 amino acids. The CDR3 spells CASQTPTDTQYF. The CDR3 region has the DNA TGTGCCAGCCAGACCCCCACAGATACGCAGTATTTT.

The sample holds many counts of this clonotype. The chain is built from TRBV29-1 and TRBJ1-1; D is possibly TRBD1 (6 bases). Germline CDR1 reads SQVTM; CDR2 reads ANQGSEA. The length of the CDR3 is 11 residues. V shed 5 bases and J shed 5 bases, with 9 bases lying between them. In DNA form, the CDR3 reads TGCAGCGTTAGGGGGTCGACTGAAGCTTTCTTT. Amino acid sequence: CSVRGSTEAFF.

This clonotype appeared a few times. The chain couples TRBV20-1 to TRBJ1-6; 7 bases align to TRBD1. Per the germline V gene, CDR1 is DFQATT and CDR2 is SNEGSKA (reference sequence). CDR3 length: 14 residues. J was trimmed by 10 bases and V by 0 bases; bases with no gene match: 6. The CDR3 DNA sequence: TGCAGTGCTAGAGATCAGGGGGGCTACTCACCCCTCCACTTT. Translation: CSARDQGGYSPLHF.

The CDR3 protein is CASSLGDEGVYEQFF. The CDR3 DNA is TGTGCCAGCAGCTTAGGGGATGAAGGTGTCTATGAGCAGTTCTTC. This chain connects TRBV7-9 to TRBJ2-1; unclear D gene. Germline V gene data show CDR1 as SEHNR and CDR2 as FQNEAQ (reference sequence). CDR3 size: 15 residues. The germline V and J ends were trimmed by 1 base and 8 bases, with 15 bases remaining between them.

This clonotype was detected many times. The gene calls are TRBV27 and TRBJ2-7, with D unclear. The CDR3 loop spans 13 amino acids. The V gene lost 6 bases and the J gene lost 0 bases, with 9 bases spanning the gap. Per germline, CDR1 MNHEY and CDR2 SMNVEV (reference sequence). In DNA form, the CDR3 reads TGTGCCAGCAGAGCCAGGAACTCCTACGAGCAGTACTTC. This gives the protein CASRARNSYEQYF.

This clonotype was counted ten times or more. J is TRBJ2-2 and V is TRBV9, with D maybe TRBD2 (5 bases). The CDR3 is 12 residues long. CDR1 and CDR2 (germline): SGDLS, YYNGEE. The V gene lost 3 bases and the J gene lost 7 bases, with 7 bases spanning the gap. The CDR3 DNA reads as TGTGCCAGCAGCGACGGGGTCGGGGAGCTGTTTTTT. It translates to CASSDGVGELFF.

There are many counts of this clonotype. The chain links TRBV12-3 or TRBV12-4 to TRBJ2-7; TRBD2 might be the D (6 bases). The CDR3 has 14 residues. V was clipped by 4 bases and J by 5 bases, with 15 bases between them. The DNA of the CDR3 is TGTGCCAGCAGTTACCGGCGGGGAGCGGACGAGCAGTACTTC. Protein sequence: CASSYRRGADEQYF.

This rearrangement joins TRBV13 to TRBJ2-3; TRBD2 matches 7 bases. The CDR3 runs to 16 residues. V lost 1 base and J lost 1; bases outside the gene matches: 5. CDR1 is PRHDT and CDR2 is FYEKMQ in the germline V gene (reference sequence). Written as DNA, the CDR3 is TGTGCCAGCAGCTTAGATGGCGGGAGAGGCACAGATACGCAGTATTTT. It codes for CASSLDGGRGTDTQYF.

The rearrangement joins TRBV11-1 to TRBJ2-3; D might be TRBD1 (5 bases). Trimming took off 0 bases at V and 0 bases at J, with 19 bases between the two ends. CDR3 length: 19 amino acids. Germline CDR1 SGHAT, CDR2 FQDESV (reference sequence). As DNA, the CDR3 is TGTGCCAGCAGCTTAGCCCTGACCTGGGGCAGCCCTAGCACAGATACGCAGTATTTT. Protein sequence: CASSLALTWGSPSTDTQYF. Using reference TRBV11-1 and TRBJ2-3 for the parts outside the CDR3, the full variable domain is EAEVAQSPRYKITEKSQAVAFWCDPISGHATLYWYRQILGQGPELLVQFQDESVVDDSQLPKDRFSAERLKGVDSTLKIQPAELGDSAMYLCASSLALTWGSPSTDTQYFGPGTRLTVL.

This clonotype was seen repeatedly, ten times or more. This chain joins TRBV4-2 and TRBJ1-5; tentatively, D is TRBD1 (5 bases). Germline lookup yields CDR1 LGHNA and CDR2 YNFKEQ. CDR3 length equals 14 residues. The V end lost 5 bases, the J end lost 6 bases, and 14 bases lay between the germline ends. The CDR3 nucleotides are TGTGCCAGCAGCGCCCGGGACCGGCTTCAGCCCCAGCATTTT. Amino acid sequence: CASSARDRLQPQHF.

This clonotype was detected a few times. The CDR3 protein is CASSLSWTGFGYGYTF. CDR3 nucleotides: TGTGCCAGCAGTTTATCTTGGACAGGTTTCGGGTATGGCTACACCTTC. V gene TRBV28 combines with J gene TRBJ1-2; 7 bases match TRBD1. Germline trimming cut 1 base from V and 5 bases from J; bases unmatched to any gene: 10. The CDR3 extends over 16 amino acids. Germline CDR1 MDHEN, CDR2 SYDVKM.

Comments on this clonotype: This sequence may be a read error, since a much larger clone differs from it by one base. The chain recombines TRBV29-1 with TRBJ2-2, with D hard to call. The CDR3 totals 11 residues. Germline V gives CDR1 SQVTM, CDR2 ANQGSEA. The CDR3 DNA reads TGCAGCGCCAGACACGCCGGGCAGCTGTTTTTT. Its protein product is CSARHAGQLFF.

This clonotype was picked up many times. The chain carries TRBV7-3 and TRBJ2-3, with 7 nucleotides matching TRBD2. The CDR3 contains 16 residues. Looked up from germline, CDR1 is SGHTA and CDR2 is FQGTGA. V dropped 6 bases and J dropped 2; count of bases not matched to a gene: 11. The CDR3 region has the DNA TGTGCCAGCAGTCCACGCGGGGGACCATACACAGATACGCAGTATTTT. Amino acids: CASSPRGGPYTDTQYF.

This clonotype was detected many times. The V gene is TRBV29-1, the J gene TRBJ1-1; maybe TRBD1 (5 bases). Germline CDR1 SQVTM, CDR2 ANQGSEA. The CDR3 sequence is 14 residues long. Trimming took off 2 bases at V and 2 bases at J, with 12 bases between the two ends. The CDR3 DNA reads as TGCAGCGTTGAATATGTAGGGGCAAACACTGAAGCTTTCTTT. The encoded protein is CSVEYVGANTEAFF.